This is a list of T cell receptor beta chains from one sample in a study of blood T cell repertoires in COVID-19. Here immunoSEQ multiplex PCR was the method, and the copy in TCRdb shows in-frame clones only, minus some. The top ten clones hold 2.5% to 3% of a sample with fewer than 85,000 clones, approximately 79% of them seen once. Sequenced input: peripheral blood. These receptors were collected from a human donor with acute or convalescent COVID-19. The donor label of this sample is uncertain. CDR3s include the opening cysteine and the closing phenylalanine or tryptophan. D genes are given only for firm matches. The size field is filled for only some rows; it gives once, few, many or a size class.

V gene: TRBV4-3; D gene: NA; clone size: few; CDR3 length: 16; J gene: TRBJ2-1; CDR3 protein: CASSQRGPGPPPGQFF; CDR3 DNA: TGCGCCAGCAGCCAAAGGGGCCCAGGCCCCCCTCCAGGGCAGTTCTTC
V gene: TRBV5-6; D gene: NA; clone size: NA; CDR3 length: 15; J gene: TRBJ2-1; CDR3 protein: CASSLVQGGVNEQFF; CDR3 DNA: TGTGCCAGCAGCTTGGTGCAGGGTGGGGTCAATGAGCAGTTCTTC
V gene: TRBV7-2; D gene: TRBD2; clone size: NA; CDR3 length: 16; J gene: TRBJ2-1; CDR3 protein: CASSLGGLAGVNEQFF; CDR3 DNA: TGTGCCAGCAGCCTCGGAGGGTTAGCGGGAGTGAATGAGCAGTTCTTC
V gene: TRBV5-1; D gene: NA; clone size: NA; CDR3 length: 14; J gene: TRBJ2-7; CDR3 protein: CASSWRVASYEQYF; CDR3 DNA: TGCGCCAGCAGCTGGAGGGTTGCCTCCTACGAGCAGTACTTC
V gene: TRBV5-4; D gene: NA; clone size: NA; CDR3 length: 13; J gene: TRBJ1-1; CDR3 protein: CASSLGTNTEAFF; CDR3 DNA: TGTGCCAGCAGCCTAGGGACAAACACTGAAGCTTTCTTT
V gene: TRBV7-2; D gene: TRBD1; clone size: NA; CDR3 length: 14; J gene: TRBJ2-1; CDR3 protein: CASSSYRGYNEQFF; CDR3 DNA: TGTGCCAGCAGCTCCTACAGGGGATACAATGAGCAGTTCTTC
V gene: TRBV7-6; D gene: TRBD2; clone size: few; CDR3 length: 19; J gene: TRBJ2-4; CDR3 protein: CASSLGWSGGPGVKNIQYF; CDR3 DNA: TGTGCCAGCAGCTTGGGGTGGTCGGGAGGGCCGGGGGTCAAAAACATTCAGTACTTC
V gene: TRBV4-1; D gene: TRBD2; clone size: NA; CDR3 length: 20; J gene: TRBJ2-2; CDR3 protein: CASSQDLLEIAGGGTGELFF; CDR3 DNA: TGCGCCAGCAGCCAAGATCTGTTAGAGATAGCGGGAGGAGGTACCGGGGAGCTGTTTTTT
V gene: TRBV6-5; D gene: NA; clone size: NA; CDR3 length: 15; J gene: TRBJ2-1; CDR3 protein: CASRFSGAPYNEQFF; CDR3 DNA: TGTGCCAGCAGATTCTCTGGGGCTCCGTACAATGAGCAGTTCTTC
V gene: TRBV5-1; D gene: NA; clone size: few; CDR3 length: 15; J gene: TRBJ2-1; CDR3 protein: CASSLGSELVNEQFF; CDR3 DNA: TGCGCCAGCAGCTTGGGATCCGAACTCGTGAATGAGCAGTTCTTC
V gene: TRBV6-2/TRBV6-3; D gene: NA; clone size: NA; CDR3 length: 14; J gene: TRBJ2-3; CDR3 protein: CASSRPTRTDTQYF; CDR3 DNA: TGTGCCAGCAGTAGGCCCACTAGGACAGATACGCAGTATTTT
V gene: TRBV6-2/TRBV6-3; D gene: NA; clone size: NA; CDR3 length: 16; J gene: TRBJ2-4; CDR3 protein: CASSTSGTLTKNIQYF; CDR3 DNA: TGTGCCAGCAGCACCTCCGGGACTTTAACCAAAAACATTCAGTACTTC
V gene: TRBV14; D gene: TRBD1; clone size: NA; CDR3 length: 14; J gene: TRBJ2-5; CDR3 protein: CASSHIAGGETQYF; CDR3 DNA: TGTGCCAGCAGCCACATAGCAGGGGGCGAGACCCAGTACTTC
V gene: TRBV5-1; D gene: NA; clone size: NA; CDR3 length: 14; J gene: TRBJ1-2; CDR3 protein: CASSLAGRGNGYTF; CDR3 DNA: TGCGCCAGCAGCTTGGCTGGCCGGGGGAATGGCTACACCTTC
V gene: TRBV9; D gene: NA; clone size: NA; CDR3 length: 16; J gene: TRBJ2-2; CDR3 protein: CASSVERLVGTGELFF; CDR3 DNA: TGTGCCAGCAGCGTAGAACGACTAGTGGGCACCGGGGAGCTGTTTTTT
V gene: TRBV27; D gene: TRBD1; clone size: NA; CDR3 length: 14; J gene: TRBJ1-2; CDR3 protein: CASGRTGGVYGYTF; CDR3 DNA: TGTGCCAGCGGAAGGACAGGGGGGGTCTATGGCTACACCTTC
V gene: TRBV7-9; D gene: TRBD2; clone size: NA; CDR3 length: 18; J gene: TRBJ2-1; CDR3 protein: CASSLPPRLAGTYNEQFF; CDR3 DNA: TGTGCCAGCAGCTTACCGCCCCGACTAGCGGGGACCTACAATGAGCAGTTCTTC
V gene: TRBV28; D gene: NA; clone size: NA; CDR3 length: 14; J gene: TRBJ2-3; CDR3 protein: CASRAGQGPMTQYF; CDR3 DNA: TGTGCCAGCAGGGCCGGTCAGGGCCCCATGACGCAGTATTTT
V gene: TRBV7-7; D gene: NA; clone size: NA; CDR3 length: 17; J gene: TRBJ1-6; CDR3 protein: CASSLESGDPYNSPLHF; CDR3 DNA: TGTGCTAGCAGCTTAGAATCAGGGGACCCCTATAATTCACCCCTCCACTTT
V gene: TRBV7-3; D gene: NA; clone size: NA; CDR3 length: 16; J gene: TRBJ2-1; CDR3 protein: CASSLGGGTLYNEQFF; CDR3 DNA: TGTGCCAGCAGCTTAGGGGGAGGGACATTGTACAATGAGCAGTTCTTC
V gene: TRBV18; D gene: NA; clone size: NA; CDR3 length: 15; J gene: TRBJ1-1; CDR3 protein: CASSTKARQGTEAFF; CDR3 DNA: TGTGCCAGCTCAACTAAGGCCCGCCAGGGCACTGAAGCTTTCTTT
V gene: TRBV5-1; D gene: NA; clone size: NA; CDR3 length: 15; J gene: TRBJ2-2; CDR3 protein: CASSLPVGASGELFF; CDR3 DNA: TGCGCCAGCAGCTTGCCGGTGGGGGCGTCCGGGGAGCTGTTTTTT
V gene: TRBV18; D gene: NA; clone size: few; CDR3 length: 14; J gene: TRBJ2-5; CDR3 protein: CASSPPAGRETQYF; CDR3 DNA: TGTGCCAGCTCACCACCCGCGGGACGGGAGACCCAGTACTTC
V gene: TRBV28; D gene: NA; clone size: NA; CDR3 length: 18; J gene: TRBJ1-4; CDR3 protein: CASTPRGSIGADAEKLFF; CDR3 DNA: TGTGCCAGCACTCCAAGGGGGTCTATCGGGGCCGACGCGGAAAAACTGTTTTTT
V gene: TRBV28; D gene: NA; clone size: many; CDR3 length: 14; J gene: TRBJ1-2; CDR3 protein: CATRGQGSYYGYTF; CDR3 DNA: TGTGCCACCAGGGGCCAGGGGAGTTACTATGGCTACACCTTC
V gene: TRBV28; D gene: NA; clone size: once; CDR3 length: 12; J gene: TRBJ1-5; CDR3 protein: CASSEGVQPQHF; CDR3 DNA: TGTGCCAGCAGTGAGGGGGTCCAGCCCCAGCATTTT
V gene: TRBV6-4; D gene: NA; clone size: NA; CDR3 length: 14; J gene: TRBJ2-3; CDR3 protein: CASSDPPLVDTQYF; CDR3 DNA: TGTGCCAGCAGTGACCCCCCCTTAGTGGATACGCAGTATTTT
V gene: TRBV18; D gene: NA; clone size: NA; CDR3 length: 17; J gene: TRBJ2-1; CDR3 protein: CASSPIAGRGFYNEQFF; CDR3 DNA: TGTGCCAGCTCACCAATTGCTGGCAGGGGCTTCTACAATGAGCAGTTCTTC
V gene: TRBV5-5; D gene: NA; clone size: NA; CDR3 length: 16; J gene: TRBJ2-7; CDR3 protein: CASSPTTRATTYEQYF; CDR3 DNA: TGTGCCAGCAGCCCAACTACTAGGGCCACAACCTACGAGCAGTACTTC
V gene: TRBV28; D gene: NA; clone size: few; CDR3 length: 13; J gene: TRBJ1-1; CDR3 protein: CASVPGGITEAFF; CDR3 DNA: TGTGCCAGTGTCCCTGGGGGGATCACTGAAGCTTTCTTT
V gene: TRBV27; D gene: TRBD2; clone size: NA; CDR3 length: 15; J gene: TRBJ2-7; CDR3 protein: CASSLLAGASYEQYF; CDR3 DNA: TGTGCCAGCAGTCTTCTAGCGGGGGCCTCCTACGAGCAGTACTTC
V gene: TRBV4-1; D gene: NA; clone size: NA; CDR3 length: 14; J gene: TRBJ2-3; CDR3 protein: CASSPRSGADTQYF; CDR3 DNA: TGCGCCAGCAGCCCCCGGTCAGGGGCAGATACGCAGTATTTT
V gene: TRBV13; D gene: NA; clone size: NA; CDR3 length: 15; J gene: TRBJ2-3; CDR3 protein: CASSSGRQGGDTQYF; CDR3 DNA: TGTGCCAGCAGCTCAGGTCGTCAGGGGGGAGATACGCAGTATTTT
V gene: TRBV11-2; D gene: NA; clone size: few; CDR3 length: 15; J gene: TRBJ1-4; CDR3 protein: CASSLQGMREEKLFF; CDR3 DNA: TGTGCCAGCAGCTTACAGGGTATGAGAGAGGAAAAACTGTTTTTT
V gene: TRBV29-1; D gene: TRBD1; clone size: NA; CDR3 length: 12; J gene: TRBJ1-2; CDR3 protein: CSVHGTGNGYTF; CDR3 DNA: TGCAGCGTCCATGGGACAGGGAATGGCTACACCTTC
V gene: TRBV5-1; D gene: NA; clone size: NA; CDR3 length: 13; J gene: TRBJ2-1; CDR3 protein: CASSTGTNNEQFF; CDR3 DNA: TGCGCCAGCAGCACGGGAACGAACAATGAGCAGTTCTTC
V gene: TRBV6-5; D gene: TRBD1; clone size: NA; CDR3 length: 15; J gene: TRBJ1-5; CDR3 protein: CASRSTGVGSQPQHF; CDR3 DNA: TGTGCCAGCAGGTCGACAGGGGTTGGGAGCCAGCCCCAGCATTTT
V gene: TRBV5-1; D gene: TRBD1; clone size: NA; CDR3 length: 15; J gene: TRBJ1-1; CDR3 protein: CASSFQGALGTEAFF; CDR3 DNA: TGCGCCAGCAGCTTTCAGGGGGCTTTGGGCACTGAAGCTTTCTTT
V gene: TRBV7-2; D gene: NA; clone size: NA; CDR3 length: 15; J gene: TRBJ1-2; CDR3 protein: CASSSALGQFYGYTF; CDR3 DNA: TGTGCCAGCAGCTCAGCGTTAGGACAGTTCTATGGCTACACCTTC
V gene: TRBV28; D gene: NA; clone size: NA; CDR3 length: 11; J gene: TRBJ2-5; CDR3 protein: CASSLSGTQYF; CDR3 DNA: TGTGCCAGCAGTTTAAGCGGGACCCAGTACTTC
V gene: TRBV7-2; D gene: TRBD2; clone size: NA; CDR3 length: 16; J gene: TRBJ2-1; CDR3 protein: CASTLTSGGFPNEQFF; CDR3 DNA: TGTGCCAGCACCCTGACTAGCGGAGGGTTTCCGAATGAGCAGTTCTTC